The T cell receptor beta chain described here comes from a study of blood T cell repertoires in COVID-19. Study-wide context: T cells, B-cell-depleted T cells, or PBMCs supplied cDNA or gDNA.

This CDR3 contains 14 residues. V lost 2 bases, J lost 0 bases, and 7 bases lay in between. Per germline, CDR1 SEHNR and CDR2 FQNEAQ (reference sequence). Per the study methods: For nucleated cells, counts were estimated from reference gene primer amplification. Data came from immunoSEQ multiplex PCR; TCRdb stores just in-frame clones and leaves some out. V and J calls plus clone size are reproduced from that table; the DNA served to infer D and trimming. The sample includes over 100,000 clones, 80% of them seen just once. Sequencing was done on a sample of peripheral blood. This chain joins TRBV7-9 and TRBJ1-1; the D is unclear. The TCR was taken from a human donor in a cohort sampled during active or convalescent COVID-19. CDR3 bases: TGTGCCAGCAGCTTAACAGAAATGAACACTGAAGCTTTCTTT. It translates to CASSLTEMNTEAFF. The entire variable domain, with the rest obtained from reference TRBV7-9 and TRBJ1-1, is as follows: DTGVSQNPRHKITKRGQNVTFRCDPISEHNRLYWYRQTLGQGPEFLTYFQNEAQLEKSRLLSDRFSAERPKGSFSTLEIQRTEQGDSAMYLCASSLTEMNTEAFFGQGTRLTVV.